This T cell receptor beta chain was profiled in a study of cytomegalovirus exposure and HLA in healthy donors (dated by TCRdb to about 2017). With respect to the entire study: According to an earlier analysis of a few hundred of the donors, about 179 million T cells yielded 120 million or so unique TCR beta sequences and approximately 300 Gb of sequence data. About 280 gigabases of sequencing data and around 85 million unique TCR sequences made up an early release that covered nearly 650 HLA-typed donors. Of the 398 genotyped donors, 65% to 90% fell in the genetic ancestry cluster associated with self-reported Caucasian donors. The study was designed to test whether signatures of past pathogen exposure could be identified by cataloging public T cell receptors. Using immunosequencing, the study profiled T cell repertoires from approximately 700 subjects and related those repertoires to cytomegalovirus serostatus. A separate validation cohort of some 130 different subjects was used in addition to the roughly 640-subject first cohort. To predict cytomegalovirus infection status, the study combined high-throughput TCR immunosequencing, statistical association of individual TCRs with disease status, and machine learning. In a later analysis, previously published TCR beta repertoires from about 670 donors were re-analyzed and high-resolution HLA genotyping was added so that TCR occurrence patterns could be studied. Rather than using new phenotypic data, the later analysis identified candidate immune exposures from TCR beta sequences and from how often those sequences occurred across donors. An earlier analysis of some 600 of the donors applied high-throughput TCR beta sequencing to assess whether each TCR beta V gene segment acted as functional or pseudogenic. Alongside the repertoire data, information on donor age, sex, ethnicity and CMV serostatus was compiled. A later genetic analysis took genome-wide SNP genotypes for about 65% of the roughly 670 donors and used that subset as a discovery cohort. All discovery cohort repertoires had been generated using a single sequencing platform. HLA typing covered class I and class II loci at four-digit resolution. The number of typed donors differed by locus: roughly 629-630 for A, B, C, DRB1 and DQB1; 500 to 550 for DQA1; around 610 for DPA1; and some 450 for DPB1. Several DR-DQ haplotypes were handled as single units for association and clustering because linkage in the cohort was strong. Among about 360 genotyped donors of the cohort, an average of about 240,000 unique TCR beta nucleotide sequences were sequenced per donor, roughly 20% of them non-productive.

The protocol used for the library was the immunoSEQ multiplex PCR assay. The multiplex PCR relied on a mix of 60 forward primers for TCR Vbeta segments and 13 reverse primers for TCR Jbeta segments. Amplification of the CDR3 region of rearranged TCR beta genes was performed with a multiplex PCR assay on genomic DNA. Amplified TCR beta libraries were sequenced as 87-base-pair reads on the Illumina HiSeq System. In the original analysis: Across the 500 to 850 repertoires, a later analysis counted tens of millions of unique TCR beta chains, some 11 million of which were shared by at least two donors. To remove PCR and sequencing errors, raw reads were error-corrected and collapsed into unique sequences using a nearest-neighbor algorithm that merged closely related sequences. To assign V, D and J gene segments, CDR3 sequences were aligned to IMGT reference sequences. Each retained sequence needed at least a six-nucleotide match to both a V gene segment and a J gene segment. A rearrangement was called productive if the CDR3 had no stop codons and remained in frame with V and J, and every other rearrangement was called non-productive. Following IMGT convention, CDR3 was defined as the stretch from the second conserved V-encoded cysteine up to the conserved J-encoded phenylalanine. The earlier analysis of roughly 590 of the donors excluded sequences that lacked an unambiguous match to a single V gene segment. An earlier analysis of 587 of the donors called V segments functional above 56.7% productive rearrangements and segregating when the between-donor standard deviation exceeded 5%. A statistical classification framework was built for diagnosing cytomegalovirus status from the catalog of TCR beta chain sequences. In a later analysis, V and J genes were assigned by comparing TCR nucleotide sequences against IMGT/GENE-DB human TR gene sequences. The TCRdist pipeline was used in a later analysis to assign CDR3 sequences and most-parsimonious VDJ recombination scenarios. In a later analysis, each TCR beta chain was defined by its CDR3 amino acid sequence together with its V-gene family, and reads lacking a unique V-gene family were excluded. As a way to deal with suspected cross-contamination and a sequencing artifact, a later analysis dropped approximately 570 nucleotide sequences that were highly shared and had low generation probability. In a later analysis, a clonal expansion index for each public chain was calculated from normalized within-repertoire ranks of inferred template counts. A later analysis computed generation probabilities with a VDJ recombination model fitted to out-of-frame rearrangements, and checked the results against IGoR. A later analysis scored TCR-TCR, TCR-HLA and TCR-CMV co-occurrence with hypergeometric tests, applying a repertoire-size bias correction to TCR pairs. False discovery rates were estimated in a later analysis by permuting HLA or CMV assignments 20 times. In a later analysis, co-occurring TCRs were grouped using DBSCAN, with TCRdist sequence similarity added in when clustering inside HLA-allele-positive subsets. For co-occurrence clustering, repertoires with fewer than 30,000 or more than 120,000 public chains were excluded, along with 5 or 6 repertoires with anomalous nucleotide sharing. The source is immuneACCESS, and TCRdb retained only in-frame sequences with V and J called. Part of the clones is not carried over; for the studies checked, unresolved V genes explain less than half of this, and the remainder is unexplained. V, J and clone size reflect that table, while D and trimming were determined from the DNA. The table for this sample lists approximately 72,000 clones; 82% of them were counted only once. Of the sample, 1.5% to 2% is held by the ten largest clones.

On this clone itself: Its cognate antigen has yet to be identified. No qualities accompany the bases; no much larger clone lies one base away.

V was cut back by 1 base and J by 1 base, leaving a gap of 7 bases between them. The germline V gene (reference sequence) specifies LNHNV as CDR1 and YYDKDF as CDR2. Spanning cysteine to phenylalanine, the CDR3 consists of 15 amino acids. The retained sequence is limited to the CDR3, 45 bases, with the frame set at the first base. Results and caveats for the whole study, not just this receptor: An earlier analysis of roughly 570 of the donors showed that most TCR beta V segments appeared in productive rearrangements either about 87% or about 30% of the time, which broadly matched IMGT annotations. In vitro tests confirmed that a few of the cytomegalovirus-associated TCR beta chains recognize cytomegalovirus antigens. Correlated functional status among segregating V segments might reflect linkage disequilibrium, but an unknown experimental factor could not be ruled out. According to a later analysis, TCR association rates differed among HLA loci, with DRB1 alleles showing the most associated TCRs and HLA-C alleles showing the fewest. The cohort was sequenced for TCR beta chains only, and without alpha or paired-chain data the features that could be detected were limited. A later analysis found that most CMV-associated TCR beta chains appeared HLA-restricted, with HLA associations seemingly driven largely by CMV exposure. Compared with the roughly 710-donor mean, donors in an Asian-associated ancestry cluster had fewer N-insertions in productive TCRs, according to a later genetic analysis. Because counts were too low, roughly 17 rarely observed V segments, including chromosome 9 orphons, were left out of the earlier analysis of roughly 600 of the donors. Assigning TCR associations to individual alleles was difficult when HLA alleles, especially DR and DQ, strongly co-occurred. Compared with equally common non-associated chains, HLA-associated TCR beta chains in a later analysis were more clonally expanded and had lower generation probabilities. The authors suggested that the approach could potentially be generalized to other disease states and immunological phenotypes. The study gave a list of roughly 150 TCR beta chains associated with cytomegalovirus. In a later analysis, several top co-occurrence clusters were reported to appear linked to parvovirus B19, influenza, CMV and Epstein-Barr virus. HLA typing was unavailable for some donors at each locus, so association tests used only the typed subset. A later genetic analysis associated a missense DCLRE1C variant with V-gene and J-gene trimming of TCR beta chains, and an independent cohort replicated the association. Immune exposure information for the cohort was limited to CMV serostatus. Some IMGT-functional V segments, including TRBV6-2 and TRBV6-3, could not be distinguished by the 87-base-pair reads and were therefore excluded. The sequencing pipeline was judged likely to have produced a cluster of highly shared sequence variants as a technical artifact. Roughly uniform sequencing depth across donors was assumed in presence/absence analyses, although this assumption may not hold. Cytomegalovirus status was reported to be diagnosed by the classifier with high specificity and sensitivity in both the original and validation cohorts. In a later analysis, some 17,000 TCR beta sequences were associated with specific HLA alleles at a false discovery rate of 0.05. A further reported finding was that TCR beta sequences accurately predicted the HLA-A and HLA-B alleles for most subjects in the first cohort. Most TCR sequences were observed very rarely across donors, whereas some public TCRs were present in many individuals.

The cohort comprised approximately 700 healthy bone marrow donors. Cohort members were all nominally healthy when sampled, although unrecorded immune exposures were likely present. The donor tested CMV seronegative, placing the donor among the 350 to 400 seronegative members of the cohort. Each donor provided a peripheral blood sample, and peripheral blood mononuclear cells were used for TCR beta sequencing. The Qiagen DNeasy Blood Extraction Kit was used to extract genomic DNA from the blood cell samples. The sample was PBMCs. Here the chain combines TRBV15 and TRBJ2-2, with an unclear D gene assignment. The TCR sequence derives from a man aged 18-30 years in good health and CMV-seronegative. The CDR3 protein sequence reads: CATSRAPLNTGELFF. The nucleotide sequence is TGTGCCACCAGCAGAGCCCCCCTGAACACCGGGGAGCTGTTTTTT.